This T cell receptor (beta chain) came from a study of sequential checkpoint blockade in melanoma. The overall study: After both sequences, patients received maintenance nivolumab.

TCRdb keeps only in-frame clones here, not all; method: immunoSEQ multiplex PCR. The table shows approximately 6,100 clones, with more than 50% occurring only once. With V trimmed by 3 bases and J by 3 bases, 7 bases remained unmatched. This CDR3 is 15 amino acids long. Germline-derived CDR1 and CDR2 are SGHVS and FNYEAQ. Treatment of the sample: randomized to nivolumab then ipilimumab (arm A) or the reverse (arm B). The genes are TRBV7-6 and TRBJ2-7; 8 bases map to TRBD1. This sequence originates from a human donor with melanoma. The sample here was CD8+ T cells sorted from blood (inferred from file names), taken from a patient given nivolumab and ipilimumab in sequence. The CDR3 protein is CASSFGQGSHYEQYF. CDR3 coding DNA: TGTGCCAGCAGCTTCGGACAGGGCTCCCACTACGAGCAGTACTTC.